This entry concerns a single TCR beta chain. The authors' processing: Reference gene primer amplification gave estimated nucleated cell counts. TCRdb's copy holds only in-frame clones and misses some; the assay was immunoSEQ multiplex PCR. V and J calls and clone size are as listed in that table; D and trimming were resolved from the DNA. The table has some 210,000 clones, around four fifths seen once; the top ten hold around 7.3%. The record originates from a study of blood T cell repertoires in COVID-19. Study information: The United States, Italy and Spain supplied acute and convalescent COVID-19 samples. PBMCs, B-cell-depleted T cells, or T cells provided the cDNA or gDNA that made up the material.

This CDR3 contains 13 residues. The trim removed 5 bases at V and 8 bases at J, leaving 4 bases unmatched. Germline CDR1 SGHTA, CDR2 FQGNSA. The TCR sequence derives from a woman aged 45-59 years with active or convalescent COVID-19. The sample consisted of peripheral blood. V is TRBV7-2 and J is TRBJ1-4; 8 nucleotides match TRBD1. CDR3 loop: CASSGQGGEKLFF. The CDR3 DNA is TGTGCCAGCAGCGGACAGGGAGGCGAAAAACTGTTTTTT.